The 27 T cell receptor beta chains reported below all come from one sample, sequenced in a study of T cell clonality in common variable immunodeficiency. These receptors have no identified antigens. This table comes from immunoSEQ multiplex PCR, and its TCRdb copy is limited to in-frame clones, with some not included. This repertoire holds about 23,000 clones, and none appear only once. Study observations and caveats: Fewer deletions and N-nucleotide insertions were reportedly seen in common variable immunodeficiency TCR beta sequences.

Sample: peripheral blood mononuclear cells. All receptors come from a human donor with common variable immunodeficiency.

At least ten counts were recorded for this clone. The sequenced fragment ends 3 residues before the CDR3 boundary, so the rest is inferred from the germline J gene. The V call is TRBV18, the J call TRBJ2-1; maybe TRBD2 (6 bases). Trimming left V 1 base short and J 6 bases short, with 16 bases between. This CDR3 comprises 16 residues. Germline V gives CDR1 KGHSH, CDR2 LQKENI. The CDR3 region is CASSPRGTPGGNEQFF. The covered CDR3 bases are TGTGCCAGCTCACCACGCGGGACTCCCGGGGGCAATGAG. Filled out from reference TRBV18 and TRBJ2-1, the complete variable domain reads NAGVMQNPRHLVRRRGQEARLRCSPMKGHSHVYWYRQLPEEGLKFMVYLQKENIIDESGMPKERFSAEFPKEGPSILRIQQVVRGDSAAYFCASSPRGTPGGNEQFFGPGTRLTVL.

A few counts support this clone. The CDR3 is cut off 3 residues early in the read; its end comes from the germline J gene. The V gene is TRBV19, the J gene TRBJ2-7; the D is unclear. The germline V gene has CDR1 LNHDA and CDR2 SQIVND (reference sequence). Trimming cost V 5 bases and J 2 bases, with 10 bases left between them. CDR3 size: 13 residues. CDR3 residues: CASSRNKAYEQYF. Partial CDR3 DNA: TGTGCCAGTAGTCGTAATAAGGCCTACGAG.

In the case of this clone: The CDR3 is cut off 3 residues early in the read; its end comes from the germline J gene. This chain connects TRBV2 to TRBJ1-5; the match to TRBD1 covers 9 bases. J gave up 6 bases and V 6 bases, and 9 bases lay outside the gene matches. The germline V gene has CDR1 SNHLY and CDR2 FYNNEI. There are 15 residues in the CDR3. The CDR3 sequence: CASSRDRERAQPQHF. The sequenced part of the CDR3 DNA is TGTGCCAGCAGCCGGGACAGGGAAAGGGCTCAGCCC.

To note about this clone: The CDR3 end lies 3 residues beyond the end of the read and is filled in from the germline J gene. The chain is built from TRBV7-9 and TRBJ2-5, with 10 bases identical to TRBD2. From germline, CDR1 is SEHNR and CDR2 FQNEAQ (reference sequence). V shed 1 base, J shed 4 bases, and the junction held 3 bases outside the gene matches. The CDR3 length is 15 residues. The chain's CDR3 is CASSLGASGGETQYF. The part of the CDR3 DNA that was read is TGTGCCAGCAGCTTAGGAGCTAGCGGGGGAGAGACC.

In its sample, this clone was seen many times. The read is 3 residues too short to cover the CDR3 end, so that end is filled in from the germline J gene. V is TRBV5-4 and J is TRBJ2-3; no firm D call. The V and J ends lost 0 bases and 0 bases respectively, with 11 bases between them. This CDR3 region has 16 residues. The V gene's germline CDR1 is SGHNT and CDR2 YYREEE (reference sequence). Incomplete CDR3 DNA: TGTGCCAGCAGCTTGGACCCCTACTCTAGCACAGATACG. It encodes CASSLDPYSSTDT. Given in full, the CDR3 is CASSLDPYSSTDTQYF.

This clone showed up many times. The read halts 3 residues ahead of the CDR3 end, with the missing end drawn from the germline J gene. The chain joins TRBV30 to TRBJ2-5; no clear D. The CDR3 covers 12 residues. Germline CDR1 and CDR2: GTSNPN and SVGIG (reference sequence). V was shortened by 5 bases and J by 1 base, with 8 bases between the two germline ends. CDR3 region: CAWGSSQETQYF. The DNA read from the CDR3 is TGTGCCTGGGGCTCTAGCCAAGAGACC. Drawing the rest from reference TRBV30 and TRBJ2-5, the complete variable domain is SQTIHQWPATLVQPVGSPLSLECTVEGTSNPNLYWYRQAAGRGLQLLFYSVGIGQISSEVPQNLSASRPQDRQFILSSKKLLLSDSGFYLCAWGSSQETQYFGPGTRLLVL.

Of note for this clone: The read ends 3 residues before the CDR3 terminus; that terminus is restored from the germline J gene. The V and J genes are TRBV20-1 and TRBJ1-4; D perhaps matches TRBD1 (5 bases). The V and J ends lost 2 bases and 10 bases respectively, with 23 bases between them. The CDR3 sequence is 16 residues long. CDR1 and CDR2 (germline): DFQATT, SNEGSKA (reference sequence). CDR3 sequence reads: CSARPMARTPGGKLFF. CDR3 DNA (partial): TGCAGTGCTAGACCTATGGCTCGGACTCCGGGGGGAAAA.

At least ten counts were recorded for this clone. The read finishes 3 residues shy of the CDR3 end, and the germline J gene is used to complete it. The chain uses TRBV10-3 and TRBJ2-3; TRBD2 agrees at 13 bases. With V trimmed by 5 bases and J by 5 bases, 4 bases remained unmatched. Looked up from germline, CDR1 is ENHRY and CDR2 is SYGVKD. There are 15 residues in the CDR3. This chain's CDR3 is CAISTSGRARDTQYF. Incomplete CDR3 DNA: TGTGCCATCAGTACTAGCGGGAGGGCCCGAGATACG.

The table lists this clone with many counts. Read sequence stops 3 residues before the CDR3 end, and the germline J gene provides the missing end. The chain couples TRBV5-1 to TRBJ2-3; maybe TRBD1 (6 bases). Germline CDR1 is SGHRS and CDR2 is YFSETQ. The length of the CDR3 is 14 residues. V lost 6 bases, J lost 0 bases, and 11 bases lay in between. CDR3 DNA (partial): TGCGCCAGCACCGGACAGAAAAGCACAGATACG. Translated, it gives CASTGQKSTDT. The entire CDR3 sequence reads CASTGQKSTDTQYF. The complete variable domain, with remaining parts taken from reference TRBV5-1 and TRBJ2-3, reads KAGVTQTPRYLIKTRGQQVTLSCSPISGHRSVSWYQQTPGQGLQFLFEYFSETQRNKGNFPGRFSGRQFSNSRSEMNVSTLELGDSALYLCASTGQKSTDTQYFGPGTRLTVL.

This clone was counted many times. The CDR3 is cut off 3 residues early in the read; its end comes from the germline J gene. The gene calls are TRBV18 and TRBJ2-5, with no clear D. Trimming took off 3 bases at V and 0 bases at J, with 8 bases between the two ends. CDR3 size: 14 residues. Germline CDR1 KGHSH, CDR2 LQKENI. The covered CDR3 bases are TGTGCCAGCTCACCGGGCCTCGACCAAGAGACC. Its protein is CASSPGLDQET. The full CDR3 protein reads CASSPGLDQETQYF.

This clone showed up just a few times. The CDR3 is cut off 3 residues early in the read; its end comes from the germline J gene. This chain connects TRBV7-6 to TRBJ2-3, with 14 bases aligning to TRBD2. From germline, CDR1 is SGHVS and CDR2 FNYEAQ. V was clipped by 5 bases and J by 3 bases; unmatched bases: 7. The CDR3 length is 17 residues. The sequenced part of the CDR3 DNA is TGTGCCAGCAGCCGAAGGACTAGCGGGAGGCGGACAGATACG. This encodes CASSRRTSGRRTDT. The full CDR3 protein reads CASSRRTSGRRTDTQYF. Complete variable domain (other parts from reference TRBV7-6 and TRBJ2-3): GAGVSQSPRYKVTKRGQDVALRCDPISGHVSLYWYRQALGQGPEFLTYFNYEAQQDKSGLPNDRFSAERPEGSISTLTIQRTEQRDSAMYRCASSRRTSGRRTDTQYFGPGTRLTVL.

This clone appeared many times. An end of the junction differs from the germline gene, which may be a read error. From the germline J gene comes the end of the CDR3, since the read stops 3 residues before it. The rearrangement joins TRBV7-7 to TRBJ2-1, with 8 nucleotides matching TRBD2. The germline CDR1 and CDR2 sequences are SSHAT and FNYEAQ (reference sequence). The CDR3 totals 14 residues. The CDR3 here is CASSGGGPYNEQFF. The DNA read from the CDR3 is TGTGCTAGCAGCGGGGGCGGACCCTACAATGAG.

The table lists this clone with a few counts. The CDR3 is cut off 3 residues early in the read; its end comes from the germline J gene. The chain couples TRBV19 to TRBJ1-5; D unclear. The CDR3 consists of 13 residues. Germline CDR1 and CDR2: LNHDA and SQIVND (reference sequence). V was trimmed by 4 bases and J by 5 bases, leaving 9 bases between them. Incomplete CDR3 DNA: TGTGCCAGTAGTAGACTACAAGATCAGCCC. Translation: CASSRLQDQP. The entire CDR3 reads CASSRLQDQPQHF.

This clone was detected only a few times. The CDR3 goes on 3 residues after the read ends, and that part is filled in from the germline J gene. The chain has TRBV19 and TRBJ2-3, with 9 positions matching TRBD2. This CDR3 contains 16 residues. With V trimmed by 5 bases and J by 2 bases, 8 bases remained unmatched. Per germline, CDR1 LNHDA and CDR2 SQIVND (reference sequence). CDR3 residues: CASSGRRLADTDTQYF. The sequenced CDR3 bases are TGTGCCAGTAGTGGCCGAAGACTAGCGGACACAGATACG.

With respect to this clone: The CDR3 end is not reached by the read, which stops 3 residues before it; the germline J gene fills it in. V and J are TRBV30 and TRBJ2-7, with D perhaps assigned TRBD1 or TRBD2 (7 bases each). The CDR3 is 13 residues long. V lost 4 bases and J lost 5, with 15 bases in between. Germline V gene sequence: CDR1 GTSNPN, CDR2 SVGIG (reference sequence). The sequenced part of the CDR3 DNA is TGTGCCTGGATGAAGCGGGACAGCGACGAG. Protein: CAWMKRDSDE. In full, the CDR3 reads CAWMKRDSDEQYF.

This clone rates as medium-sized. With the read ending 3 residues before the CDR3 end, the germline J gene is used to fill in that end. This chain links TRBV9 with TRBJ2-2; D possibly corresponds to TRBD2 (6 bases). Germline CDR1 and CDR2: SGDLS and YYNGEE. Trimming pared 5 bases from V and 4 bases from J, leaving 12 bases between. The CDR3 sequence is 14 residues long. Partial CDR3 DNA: TGTGCCAGCAGAGACCGAGCGGGCACCGGGGAG. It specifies CASRDRAGTGE. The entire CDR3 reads CASRDRAGTGELFF. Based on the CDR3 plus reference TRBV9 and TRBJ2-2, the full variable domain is DSGVTQTPKHLITATGQRVTLRCSPRSGDLSVYWYQQSLDQGLQFLIQYYNGEERAKGNILERFSAQQFPDLHSELNLSSLELGDSALYFCASRDRAGTGELFFGEGSRLTVL.

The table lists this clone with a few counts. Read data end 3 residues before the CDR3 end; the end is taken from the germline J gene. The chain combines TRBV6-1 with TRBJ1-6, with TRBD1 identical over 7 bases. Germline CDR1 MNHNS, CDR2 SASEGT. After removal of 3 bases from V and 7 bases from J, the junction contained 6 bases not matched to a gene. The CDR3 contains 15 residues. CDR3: CASSDTGQQNSPLHF. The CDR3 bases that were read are TGTGCCAGCAGTGACACGGGACAGCAAAATTCACCC.

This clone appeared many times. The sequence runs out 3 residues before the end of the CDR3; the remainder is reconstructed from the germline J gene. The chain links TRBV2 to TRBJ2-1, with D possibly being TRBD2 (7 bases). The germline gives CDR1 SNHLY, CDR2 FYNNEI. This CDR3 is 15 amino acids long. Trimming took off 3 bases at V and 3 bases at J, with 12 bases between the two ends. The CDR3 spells CASSDGGAGYNEQFF. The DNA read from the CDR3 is TGTGCCAGCAGTGATGGGGGGGCCGGCTACAATGAG.

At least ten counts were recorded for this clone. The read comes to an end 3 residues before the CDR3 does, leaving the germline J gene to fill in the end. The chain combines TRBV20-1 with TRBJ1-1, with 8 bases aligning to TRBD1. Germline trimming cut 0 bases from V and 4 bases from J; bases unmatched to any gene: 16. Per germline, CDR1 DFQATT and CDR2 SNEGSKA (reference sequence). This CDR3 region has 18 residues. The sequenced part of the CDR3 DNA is TGCAGTGCTAGAGAAGGGATGCGGCAGGGGGCGCAGGTCACTGAA. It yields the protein CSAREGMRQGAQVTE. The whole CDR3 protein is CSAREGMRQGAQVTEAFF.

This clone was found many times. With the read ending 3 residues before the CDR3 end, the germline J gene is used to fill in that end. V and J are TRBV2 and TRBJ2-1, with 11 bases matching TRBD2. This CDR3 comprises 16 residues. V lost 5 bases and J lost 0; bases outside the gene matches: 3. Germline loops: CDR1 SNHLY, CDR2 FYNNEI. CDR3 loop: CASSITSGSSYNEQFF. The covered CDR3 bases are TGTGCCAGCAGTATAACTAGCGGGAGCTCCTACAATGAG. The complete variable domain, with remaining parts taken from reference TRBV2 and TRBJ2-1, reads EPEVTQTPSHQVTQMGQEVILRCVPISNHLYFYWYRQILGQKVEFLVSFYNNEISEKSEIFDDQFSVERPDGSNFTLKIRSTKLEDSAMYFCASSITSGSSYNEQFFGPGTRLTVL.

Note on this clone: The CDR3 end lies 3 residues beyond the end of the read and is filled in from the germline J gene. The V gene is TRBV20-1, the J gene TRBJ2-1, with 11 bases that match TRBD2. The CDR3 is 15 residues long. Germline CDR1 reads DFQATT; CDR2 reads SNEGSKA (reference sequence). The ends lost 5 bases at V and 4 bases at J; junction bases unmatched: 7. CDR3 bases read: TGCAGTGCTCTATCCCGACTAGCGGGGTACAATGAG. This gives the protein CSALSRLAGYNE. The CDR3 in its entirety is CSALSRLAGYNEQFF.

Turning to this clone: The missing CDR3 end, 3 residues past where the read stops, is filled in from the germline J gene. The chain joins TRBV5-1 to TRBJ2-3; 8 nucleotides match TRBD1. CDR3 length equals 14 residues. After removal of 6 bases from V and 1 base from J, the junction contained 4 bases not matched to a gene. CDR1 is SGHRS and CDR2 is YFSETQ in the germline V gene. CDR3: CASTMTGGTDTQYF. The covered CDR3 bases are TGCGCCAGCACCATGACAGGGGGCACAGATACG.

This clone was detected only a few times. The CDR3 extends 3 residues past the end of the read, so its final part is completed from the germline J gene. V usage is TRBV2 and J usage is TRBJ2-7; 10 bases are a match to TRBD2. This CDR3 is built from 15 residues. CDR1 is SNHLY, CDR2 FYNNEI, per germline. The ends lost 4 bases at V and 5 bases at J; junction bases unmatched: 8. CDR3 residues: CASSGPSGRGNEQYF. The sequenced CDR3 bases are TGTGCCAGCAGTGGCCCTAGCGGGAGAGGTAACGAG.

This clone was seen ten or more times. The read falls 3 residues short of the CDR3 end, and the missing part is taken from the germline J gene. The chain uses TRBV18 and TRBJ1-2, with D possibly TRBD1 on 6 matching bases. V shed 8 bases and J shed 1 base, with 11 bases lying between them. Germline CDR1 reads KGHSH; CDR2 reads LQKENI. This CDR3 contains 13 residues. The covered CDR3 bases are TGTGCCAGCCACAGGGATTTTAACTATGGC. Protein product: CASHRDFNYG. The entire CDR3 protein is CASHRDFNYGYTF.

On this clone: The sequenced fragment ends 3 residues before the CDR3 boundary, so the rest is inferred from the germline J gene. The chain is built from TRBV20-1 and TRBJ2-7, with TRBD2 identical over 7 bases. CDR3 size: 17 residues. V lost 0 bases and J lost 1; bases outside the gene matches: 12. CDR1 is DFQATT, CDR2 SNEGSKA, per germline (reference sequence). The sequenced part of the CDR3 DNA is TGCAGTGCTAGAGACCGCCCTGGACTAGGCCGATCCTACGAG. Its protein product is CSARDRPGLGRSYE. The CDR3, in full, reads CSARDRPGLGRSYEQYF.

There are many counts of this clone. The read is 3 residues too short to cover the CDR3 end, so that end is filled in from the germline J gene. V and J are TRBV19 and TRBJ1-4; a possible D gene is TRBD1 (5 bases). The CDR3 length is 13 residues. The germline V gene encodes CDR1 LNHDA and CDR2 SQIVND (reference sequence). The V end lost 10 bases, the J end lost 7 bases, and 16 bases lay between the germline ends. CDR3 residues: CATERAQGEKLFF. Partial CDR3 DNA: TGTGCCACCGAAAGGGCGCAGGGTGAAAAA.

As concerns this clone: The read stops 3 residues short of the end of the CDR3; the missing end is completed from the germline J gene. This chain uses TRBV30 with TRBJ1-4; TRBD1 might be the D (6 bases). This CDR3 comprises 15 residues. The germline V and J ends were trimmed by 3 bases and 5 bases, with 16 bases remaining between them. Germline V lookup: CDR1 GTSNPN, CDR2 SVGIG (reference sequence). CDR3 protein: CAWSAVAGVNEKLFF. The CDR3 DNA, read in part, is TGTGCCTGGAGCGCCGTGGCAGGGGTGAATGAAAAA.